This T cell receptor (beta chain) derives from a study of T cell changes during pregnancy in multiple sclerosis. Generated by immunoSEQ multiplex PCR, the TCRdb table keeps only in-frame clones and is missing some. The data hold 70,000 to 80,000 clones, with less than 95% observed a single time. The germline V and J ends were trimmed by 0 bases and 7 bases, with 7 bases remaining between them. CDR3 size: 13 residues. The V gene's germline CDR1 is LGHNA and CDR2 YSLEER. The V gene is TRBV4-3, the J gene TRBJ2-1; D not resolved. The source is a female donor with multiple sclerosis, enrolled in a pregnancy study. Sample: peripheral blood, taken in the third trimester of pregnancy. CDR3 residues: CASSQEMRNEQFF. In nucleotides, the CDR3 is TGCGCCAGCAGCCAAGAAATGCGGAATGAGCAGTTCTTC.